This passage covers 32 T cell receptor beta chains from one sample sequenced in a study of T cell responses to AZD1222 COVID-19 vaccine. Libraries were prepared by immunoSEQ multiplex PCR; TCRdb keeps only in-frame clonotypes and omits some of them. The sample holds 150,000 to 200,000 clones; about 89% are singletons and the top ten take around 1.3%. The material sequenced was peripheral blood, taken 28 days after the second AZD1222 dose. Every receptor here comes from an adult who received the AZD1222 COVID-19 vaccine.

The CDR3 bases are TGCGCCAGCAGTTTGACTAGAAACCCAGATACGCAGTATTTT. Translating gives CASSLTRNPDTQYF. J is TRBJ2-3 and V is TRBV5-1; maybe TRBD2 (6 bases). Germline V gene lookup returns CDR1 SGHRS and CDR2 YFSETQ. The CDR3 consists of 14 residues. Deletions cut 5 bases from V and 4 bases from J, with 14 bases between.

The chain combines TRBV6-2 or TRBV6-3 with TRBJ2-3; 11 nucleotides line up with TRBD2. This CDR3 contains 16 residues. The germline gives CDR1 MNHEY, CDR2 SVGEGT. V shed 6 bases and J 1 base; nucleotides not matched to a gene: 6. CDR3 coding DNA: TGTGCCAGCAGCCTACTAGCGGGGGCCGGCACAGATACGCAGTATTTT. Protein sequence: CASSLLAGAGTDTQYF.

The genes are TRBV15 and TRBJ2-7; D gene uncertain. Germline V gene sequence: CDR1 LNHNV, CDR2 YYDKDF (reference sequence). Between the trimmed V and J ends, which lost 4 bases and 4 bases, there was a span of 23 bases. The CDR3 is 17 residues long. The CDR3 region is CATSKPRDSRKPYEQYF. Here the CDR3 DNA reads TGTGCCACCAGCAAACCCCGAGACTCACGAAAACCTTACGAGCAGTACTTC.

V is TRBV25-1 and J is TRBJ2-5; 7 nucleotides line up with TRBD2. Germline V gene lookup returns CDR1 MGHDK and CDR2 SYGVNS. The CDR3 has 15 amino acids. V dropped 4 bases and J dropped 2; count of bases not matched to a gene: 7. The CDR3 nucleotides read TGTGCCAGCAGTGGGCAGCGGGGTTCTCAAGAGACCCAGTACTTC. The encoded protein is CASSGQRGSQETQYF.

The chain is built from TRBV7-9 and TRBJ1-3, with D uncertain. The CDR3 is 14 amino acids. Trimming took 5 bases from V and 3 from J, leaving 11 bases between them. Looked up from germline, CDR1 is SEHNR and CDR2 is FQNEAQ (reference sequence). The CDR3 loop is CASSPRSFGNTIYF. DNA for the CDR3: TGTGCCAGCAGCCCGAGGAGCTTTGGAAACACCATATATTTT.

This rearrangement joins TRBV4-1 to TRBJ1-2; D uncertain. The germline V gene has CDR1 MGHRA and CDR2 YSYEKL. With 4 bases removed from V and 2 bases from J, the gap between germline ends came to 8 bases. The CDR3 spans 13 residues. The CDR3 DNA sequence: TGCGCCAGCAGCCGAGGAACGAACTATGGCTACACCTTC. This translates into CASSRGTNYGYTF.

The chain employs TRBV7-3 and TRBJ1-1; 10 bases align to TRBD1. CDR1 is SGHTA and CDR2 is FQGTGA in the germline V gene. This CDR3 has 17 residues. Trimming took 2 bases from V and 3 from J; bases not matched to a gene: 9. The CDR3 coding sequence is TGTGCCAGCAGCTTAGGGGGGACAGGGGTTTATGACACTGAAGCTTTCTTT. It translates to CASSLGGTGVYDTEAFF.

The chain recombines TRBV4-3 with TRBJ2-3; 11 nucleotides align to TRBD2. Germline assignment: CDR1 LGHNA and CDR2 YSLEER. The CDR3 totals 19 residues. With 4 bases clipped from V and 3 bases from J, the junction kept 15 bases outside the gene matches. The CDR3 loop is CASSRSGAWGLADTDTQYF. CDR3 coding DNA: TGCGCCAGCAGCCGCTCAGGCGCCTGGGGACTAGCGGATACAGATACGCAGTATTTT.

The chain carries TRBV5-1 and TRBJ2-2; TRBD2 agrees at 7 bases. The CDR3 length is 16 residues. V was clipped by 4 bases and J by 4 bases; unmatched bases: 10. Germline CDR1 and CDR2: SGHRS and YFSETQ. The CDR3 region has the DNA TGCGCCAGCAGCACTGGACTAGTCTTACTCACCGGGGAGCTGTTTTTT. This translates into CASSTGLVLLTGELFF.

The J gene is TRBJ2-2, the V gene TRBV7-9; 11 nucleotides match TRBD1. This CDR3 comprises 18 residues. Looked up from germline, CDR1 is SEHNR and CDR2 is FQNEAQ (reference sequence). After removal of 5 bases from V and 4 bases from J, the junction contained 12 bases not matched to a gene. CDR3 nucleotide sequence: TGTGCCAGCAGCCAAGCACCGGGACAGGGGGGTTTCACCGGGGAGCTGTTTTTT. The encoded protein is CASSQAPGQGGFTGELFF.

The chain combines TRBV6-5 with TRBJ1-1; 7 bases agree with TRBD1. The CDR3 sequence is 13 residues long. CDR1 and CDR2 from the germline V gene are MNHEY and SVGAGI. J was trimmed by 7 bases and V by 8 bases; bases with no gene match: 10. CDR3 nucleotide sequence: TGTGCCAGCCAGGAACAGGGGTTGGGTGAAGCTTTCTTT. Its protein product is CASQEQGLGEAFF.

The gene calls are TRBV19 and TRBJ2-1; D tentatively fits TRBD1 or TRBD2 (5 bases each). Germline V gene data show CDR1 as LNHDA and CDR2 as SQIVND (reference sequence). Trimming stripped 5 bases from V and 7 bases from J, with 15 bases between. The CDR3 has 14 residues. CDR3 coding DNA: TGTGCCAGTAGTCCCCTGGGACGAGATAATGAGCAGTTCTTC. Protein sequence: CASSPLGRDNEQFF.

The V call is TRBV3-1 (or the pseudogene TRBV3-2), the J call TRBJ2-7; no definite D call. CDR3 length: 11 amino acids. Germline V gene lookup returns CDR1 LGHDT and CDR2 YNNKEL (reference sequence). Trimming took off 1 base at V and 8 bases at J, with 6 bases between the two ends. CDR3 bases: TGTGCCAGCAGCCAAGTGGGGAAGCAGTACTTC. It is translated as CASSQVGKQYF.

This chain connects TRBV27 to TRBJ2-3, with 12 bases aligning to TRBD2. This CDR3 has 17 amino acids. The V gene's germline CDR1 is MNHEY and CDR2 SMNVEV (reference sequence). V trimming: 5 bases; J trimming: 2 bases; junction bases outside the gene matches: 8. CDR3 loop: CASSLRLAGANTDTQYF. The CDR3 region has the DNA TGTGCCAGCAGTCTCCGACTAGCGGGGGCCAACACAGATACGCAGTATTTT.

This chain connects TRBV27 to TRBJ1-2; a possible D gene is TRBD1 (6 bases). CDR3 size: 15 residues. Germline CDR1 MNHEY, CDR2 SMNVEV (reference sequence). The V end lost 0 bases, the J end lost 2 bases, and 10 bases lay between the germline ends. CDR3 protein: CASSLSRGANYGYTF. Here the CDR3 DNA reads TGTGCCAGCAGTTTATCTAGGGGGGCGAACTATGGCTACACCTTC.

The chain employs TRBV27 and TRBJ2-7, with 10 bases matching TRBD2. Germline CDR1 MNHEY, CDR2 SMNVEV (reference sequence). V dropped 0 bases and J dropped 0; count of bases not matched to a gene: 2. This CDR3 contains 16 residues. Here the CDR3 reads CASSLSGLASSYEQYF. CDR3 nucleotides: TGTGCCAGCAGTTTATCGGGACTAGCGAGCTCCTACGAGCAGTACTTC.

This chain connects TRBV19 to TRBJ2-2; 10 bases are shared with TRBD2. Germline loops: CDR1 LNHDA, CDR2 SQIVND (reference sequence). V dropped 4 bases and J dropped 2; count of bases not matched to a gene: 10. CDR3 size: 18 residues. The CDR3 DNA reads TGTGCCAGTAGTACAAGAGCGGGAGGGGCCGTCAACACCGGGGAGCTGTTTTTT. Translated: CASSTRAGGAVNTGELFF.

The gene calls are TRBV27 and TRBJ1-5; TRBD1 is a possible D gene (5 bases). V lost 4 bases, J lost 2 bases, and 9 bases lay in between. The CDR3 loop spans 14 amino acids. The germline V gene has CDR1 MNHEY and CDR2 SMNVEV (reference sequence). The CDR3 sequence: CASSYRGGNQPQHF. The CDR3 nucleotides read TGTGCCAGCAGTTATAGGGGTGGCAATCAGCCCCAGCATTTT.

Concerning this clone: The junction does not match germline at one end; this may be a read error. CDR3 sequence reads: CASSPGTAGSTIYF. The CDR3 DNA follows: TGTGCCAGCAGCCCGGGGACGGCTGGAAGCACCATATATTTT. The chain uses TRBV11-2 and TRBJ1-3; a weak D match, TRBD1 (5 bases). The CDR3 runs to 14 residues. CDR1 is SGHAT, CDR2 FQNNGV, per germline. Together with reference TRBV11-2 and TRBJ1-3, the CDR3 gives the full variable domain: EAGVAQSPRYKIIEKRQSVAFWCNPISGHATLYWYQQILGQGPKLLIQFQNNGVVDDSQLPKDRFSAERLKGVDSTLKIQPAKLEDSAVYLCASSPGTAGSTIYFGEGSWLTVV.

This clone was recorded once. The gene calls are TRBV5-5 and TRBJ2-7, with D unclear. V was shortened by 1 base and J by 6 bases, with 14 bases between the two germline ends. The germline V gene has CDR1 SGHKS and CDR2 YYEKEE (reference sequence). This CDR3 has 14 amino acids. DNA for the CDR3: TGTGCCAGCAGCTTGTCCAGGTTTGATGCCGAGCAGTACTTC. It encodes CASSLSRFDAEQYF.

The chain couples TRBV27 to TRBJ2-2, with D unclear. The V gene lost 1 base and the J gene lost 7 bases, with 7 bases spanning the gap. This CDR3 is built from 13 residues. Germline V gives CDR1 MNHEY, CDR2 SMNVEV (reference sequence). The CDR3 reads CASSLLDGGELFF. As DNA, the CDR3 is TGTGCCAGCAGTTTATTGGACGGCGGGGAGCTGTTTTTT.

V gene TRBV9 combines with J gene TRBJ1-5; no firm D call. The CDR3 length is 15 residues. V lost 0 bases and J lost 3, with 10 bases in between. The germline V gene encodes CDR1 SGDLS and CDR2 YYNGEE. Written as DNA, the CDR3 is TGTGCCAGCAGCGTAGACGGTAAAGACAATCAGCCCCAGCATTTT. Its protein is CASSVDGKDNQPQHF.

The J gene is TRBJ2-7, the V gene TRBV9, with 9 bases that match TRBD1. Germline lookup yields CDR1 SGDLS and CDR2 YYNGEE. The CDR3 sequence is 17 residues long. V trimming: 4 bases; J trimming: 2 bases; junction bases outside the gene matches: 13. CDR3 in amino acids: CASSSGQGQTGTYEQYF. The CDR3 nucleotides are TGTGCCAGCAGCTCTGGACAGGGGCAAACCGGAACCTACGAGCAGTACTTC.

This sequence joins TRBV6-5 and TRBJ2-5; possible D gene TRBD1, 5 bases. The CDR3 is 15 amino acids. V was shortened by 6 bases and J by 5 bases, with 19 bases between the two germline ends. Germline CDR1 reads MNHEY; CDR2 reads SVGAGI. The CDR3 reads CASSYLSRVGETQYF. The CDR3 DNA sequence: TGTGCCAGCAGCTATCTATCCAGGGTTGGGGAGACCCAGTACTTC.

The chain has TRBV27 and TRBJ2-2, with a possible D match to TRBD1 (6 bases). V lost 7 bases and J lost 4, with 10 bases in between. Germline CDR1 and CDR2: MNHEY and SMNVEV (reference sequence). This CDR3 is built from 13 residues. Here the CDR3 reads CASIGRGTGELFF. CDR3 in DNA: TGTGCCAGCATTGGCAGGGGCACCGGGGAGCTGTTTTTT.

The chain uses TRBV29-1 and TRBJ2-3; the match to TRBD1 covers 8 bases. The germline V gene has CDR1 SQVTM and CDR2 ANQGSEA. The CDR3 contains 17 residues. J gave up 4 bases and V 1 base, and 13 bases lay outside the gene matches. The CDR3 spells CSVEAFGQGGGADTQYF. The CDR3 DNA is TGCAGCGTTGAAGCCTTCGGACAGGGCGGTGGAGCAGATACGCAGTATTTT.

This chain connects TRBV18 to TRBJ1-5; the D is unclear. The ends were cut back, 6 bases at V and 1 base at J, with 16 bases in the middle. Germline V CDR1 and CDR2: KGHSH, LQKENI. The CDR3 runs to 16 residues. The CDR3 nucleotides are TGTGCCAGCTCGTCCGGGGTTCAGGCGAGCAATCAGCCCCAGCATTTT. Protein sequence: CASSSGVQASNQPQHF. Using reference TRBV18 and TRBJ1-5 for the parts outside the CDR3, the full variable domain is NAGVMQNPRHLVRRRGQEARLRCSPMKGHSHVYWYRQLPEEGLKFMVYLQKENIIDESGMPKERFSAEFPKEGPSILRIQQVVRGDSAAYFCASSSGVQASNQPQHFGDGTRLSIL.

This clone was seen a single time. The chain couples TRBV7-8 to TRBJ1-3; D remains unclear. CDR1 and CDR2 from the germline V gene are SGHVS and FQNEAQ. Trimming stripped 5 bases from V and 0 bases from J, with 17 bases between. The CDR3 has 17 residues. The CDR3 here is CASSPQRQDRSGNTIYF. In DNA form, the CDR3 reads TGTGCCAGCAGCCCCCAACGTCAAGACCGCTCTGGAAACACCATATATTTT.

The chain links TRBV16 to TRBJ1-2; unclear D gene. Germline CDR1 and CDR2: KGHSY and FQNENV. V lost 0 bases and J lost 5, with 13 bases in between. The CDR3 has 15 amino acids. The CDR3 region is CASSQSSPYAYGYTF. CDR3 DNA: TGTGCCAGCAGCCAATCCTCCCCATACGCGTATGGCTACACCTTC.

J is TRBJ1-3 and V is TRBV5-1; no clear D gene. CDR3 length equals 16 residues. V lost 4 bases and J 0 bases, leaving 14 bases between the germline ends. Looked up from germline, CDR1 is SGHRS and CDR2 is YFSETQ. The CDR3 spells CASSPAVGFSGNTIYF. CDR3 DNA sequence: TGCGCCAGCAGCCCGGCGGTGGGCTTCTCTGGAAACACCATATATTTT.

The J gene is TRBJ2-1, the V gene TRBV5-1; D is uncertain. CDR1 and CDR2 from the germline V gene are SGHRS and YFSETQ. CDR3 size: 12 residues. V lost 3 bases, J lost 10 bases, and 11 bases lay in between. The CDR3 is CASSYSDREQFF. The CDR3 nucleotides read TGCGCCAGCAGCTATAGTGACCGGGAGCAGTTCTTC.

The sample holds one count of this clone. CDR3 in DNA: TGTGCCAGTAGTATTCGGGAACAAACCGGGGAGCTGTTTTTT. Amino acid sequence: CASSIREQTGELFF. V and J are TRBV19 and TRBJ2-2; D might be TRBD2 (5 bases). This CDR3 is built from 14 residues. The ends were cut back, 3 bases at V and 5 bases at J, with 10 bases in the middle. Germline V CDR1 and CDR2: LNHDA, SQIVND (reference sequence). The full variable domain, with the rest looked up from reference TRBV19 and TRBJ2-2, is DGGITQSPKYLFRKEGQNVTLSCEQNLNHDAMYWYRQDPGQGLRLIYYSQIVNDFQKGDIAEGYSVSREKKESFPLTVTSAQKNPTAFYLCASSIREQTGELFFGEGSRLTVL.